What follows describes a single TCR beta chain. Its antigen is not identified. Germline V gene data show CDR1 as SEHNR and CDR2 as FQNEAQ (reference sequence). CDR3 length equals 12 residues. These data come from a study of T cells expressing NK-cell markers. Study-level information: Sequencing of TCR beta repertoires drew on sorted CD3+CD56+NKG2C+, CD3+CD56+NKG2C- and CD3+CD56-NKG2C+ T cells. Study outcomes and limitations: HCMV specificity of the expanded NKG2C+ T cell clones was not established. In several donors, these clonotypes also led the CD3+CD56-NKG2C+ fraction. Of the CD8+ T cell pool in over 5 donors, about 1.0-7.5% was accounted for by dominant NKG2C+ clonotypes.

From its re-call of the 5' RACE reads, TCRdb lists each CDR3 protein once, without DNA. The listing records 250,000 to 300,000 distinct CDR3 sequences. The receptor comes from a man between 18 and 29 years old in good health. The J gene is TRBJ2-3, the V gene TRBV7-9. Sequencing was performed on blood T cells: a sorted CD56 or NKG2C T cell subset, CD4+ or CD8+ T cells, or bulk PBMC T cells (not recorded which). CDR3 residues: CASSTQSDTQYF.